The rows below give T cell receptor beta chains drawn from one sample of a study of identifying expanded T cells in peripheral blood. This table comes from immunoSEQ multiplex PCR, and its TCRdb copy is limited to in-frame clones, with some not included. The data show around 84,000 clones, with around nine tenths seen just once and roughly 7% held by the top ten. Sequenced input: blood. The receptors stem from a person aged 18-69 years in good health. Each CDR3 is given with its conserved first and last residue. The D gene is left open where the match is weak. Not every row has a clone size; where given, it reads once, few, many or a size class.

v_gene: TRBV19
d_gene: .
abundance: .
len: 14
j_gene: TRBJ1-2
CDR3aa: CASSIPGETYGYTF
CDR3nt: TGTGCCAGTAGTATACCAGGGGAAACCTATGGCTACACCTTC

v_gene: TRBV5-1
d_gene: TRBD1
abundance: .
len: 14
j_gene: TRBJ1-1
CDR3aa: CASSLTGANTEAFF
CDR3nt: TGCGCCAGCAGCTTGACAGGGGCAAACACTGAAGCTTTCTTT

v_gene: TRBV11-2
d_gene: TRBD1
abundance: .
len: 15
j_gene: TRBJ2-3
CDR3aa: CASSPTGGNTDTQYF
CDR3nt: TGTGCCAGCAGCCCTACAGGGGGCAACACAGATACGCAGTATTTT

v_gene: TRBV18
d_gene: .
abundance: .
len: 15
j_gene: TRBJ1-1
CDR3aa: CASSPVVTAVTEAFF
CDR3nt: TGTGCCAGCTCACCCGTCGTTACAGCCGTCACTGAAGCTTTCTTT

v_gene: TRBV5-1
d_gene: .
abundance: .
len: 15
j_gene: TRBJ2-7
CDR3aa: CASSSVLQGSYEQYF
CDR3nt: TGCGCCAGCAGCTCGGTACTACAGGGATCCTACGAGCAGTACTTC

v_gene: TRBV19
d_gene: .
abundance: .
len: 16
j_gene: TRBJ2-1
CDR3aa: CASSPLGGSSYNEQFF
CDR3nt: TGTGCCAGTAGTCCCCTAGGGGGTAGCTCCTACAATGAGCAGTTCTTC

v_gene: TRBV19
d_gene: .
abundance: .
len: 12
j_gene: TRBJ2-7
CDR3aa: CASIGLSGEQYF
CDR3nt: TGTGCCAGTATCGGGCTCTCGGGCGAGCAGTACTTC

v_gene: TRBV29-1
d_gene: TRBD2
abundance: .
len: 17
j_gene: TRBJ2-1
CDR3aa: CSAQSTGTRFSYNEQFF
CDR3nt: TGCAGCGCACAATCGACCGGGACTAGGTTCTCCTACAATGAGCAGTTCTTC

v_gene: TRBV27
d_gene: .
abundance: .
len: 13
j_gene: TRBJ1-2
CDR3aa: CASSLSKGGGYTF
CDR3nt: TGTGCCAGCAGTTTATCGAAGGGGGGTGGCTACACCTTC

v_gene: TRBV30
d_gene: .
abundance: .
len: 13
j_gene: TRBJ1-1
CDR3aa: CAWRRTWDTEAFF
CDR3nt: TGTGCCTGGAGACGGACTTGGGACACTGAAGCTTTCTTT

v_gene: TRBV7-6
d_gene: .
abundance: .
len: 11
j_gene: TRBJ2-2
CDR3aa: CATIANGELFF
CDR3nt: TGTGCCACCATCGCCAACGGGGAGCTGTTTTTT

v_gene: TRBV21-1
d_gene: .
abundance: once
len: 15
j_gene: TRBJ2-7
CDR3aa: CASSKAGGQRYEQYF
CDR3nt: TGTGCCAGCAGCAAAGCGGGGGGACAGAGATACGAGCAGTACTTC

v_gene: TRBV28
d_gene: .
abundance: few
len: 15
j_gene: TRBJ1-1
CDR3aa: CASSRASSRAREAFF
CDR3nt: TGTGCCAGCAGTCGAGCCAGCAGTAGGGCCCGTGAAGCTTTCTTT

v_gene: TRBV18
d_gene: .
abundance: .
len: 15
j_gene: TRBJ2-7
CDR3aa: CASSPQAGGTYEQYF
CDR3nt: TGTGCCAGCTCACCACAGGCAGGGGGGACCTACGAGCAGTACTTC

v_gene: TRBV10-3
d_gene: TRBD1
abundance: .
len: 14
j_gene: TRBJ1-4
CDR3aa: CAIRGQGVGEKLFF
CDR3nt: TGTGCCATCAGAGGACAGGGGGTTGGTGAAAAACTGTTTTTT

v_gene: TRBV18
d_gene: .
abundance: .
len: 14
j_gene: TRBJ1-4
CDR3aa: CASSLGTVGEKLFF
CDR3nt: TGTGCCAGCTCACTCGGGACGGTCGGGGAAAAACTGTTTTTT

v_gene: TRBV6-4
d_gene: .
abundance: .
len: 13
j_gene: TRBJ2-2
CDR3aa: CASSDRNTGELFF
CDR3nt: TGTGCCAGCAGTGACAGGAACACCGGGGAGCTGTTTTTT

v_gene: TRBV10-3
d_gene: .
abundance: once
len: 15
j_gene: TRBJ1-2
CDR3aa: CAISEPTASNYGYTF
CDR3nt: TGTGCCATCAGTGAGCCGACAGCCTCTAACTATGGCTACACCTTC

v_gene: TRBV15
d_gene: .
abundance: .
len: 15
j_gene: TRBJ1-5
CDR3aa: CATSRDPGAHQPQHF
CDR3nt: TGTGCCACCAGCAGAGACCCGGGGGCCCATCAGCCCCAGCATTTT

v_gene: TRBV6-1
d_gene: TRBD1
abundance: .
len: 17
j_gene: TRBJ2-7
CDR3aa: CASCVFAQTGVAREQYF
CDR3nt: TGTGCCAGCTGTGTCTTTGCCCAAACAGGGGTTGCTCGAGAGCAGTACTTC

v_gene: TRBV6-5
d_gene: .
abundance: .
len: 15
j_gene: TRBJ1-1
CDR3aa: CASSYSMGGAVEAFF
CDR3nt: TGTGCCAGCAGTTACTCGATGGGGGGGGCGGTTGAAGCTTTCTTT

v_gene: TRBV29-1
d_gene: TRBD1
abundance: .
len: 18
j_gene: TRBJ2-5
CDR3aa: CSVEGRTGTGGGGETQYF
CDR3nt: TGCAGCGTTGAAGGTCGAACCGGGACAGGGGGCGGAGGGGAGACCCAGTACTTC

v_gene: TRBV19
d_gene: .
abundance: .
len: 16
j_gene: TRBJ1-3
CDR3aa: CASRLESGASGNTIYF
CDR3nt: TGTGCCAGTAGACTAGAGTCCGGTGCCTCTGGAAACACCATATATTTT

v_gene: TRBV5-4
d_gene: TRBD1
abundance: .
len: 13
j_gene: TRBJ2-7
CDR3aa: CASTPGQGYEQYF
CDR3nt: TGTGCCAGCACTCCGGGACAGGGTTACGAGCAGTACTTC

v_gene: TRBV6-5
d_gene: .
abundance: .
len: 15
j_gene: TRBJ2-2
CDR3aa: CASSPDPLASGELFF
CDR3nt: TGTGCCAGCAGCCCCGATCCTCTAGCGTCCGGGGAGCTGTTTTTT

v_gene: TRBV4-3
d_gene: .
abundance: .
len: 16
j_gene: TRBJ1-1
CDR3aa: CASSPDRSKMNTEAFF
CDR3nt: TGCGCCAGCAGCCCCGACAGGTCCAAAATGAACACTGAAGCTTTCTTT

v_gene: TRBV7-2
d_gene: .
abundance: .
len: 13
j_gene: TRBJ1-5
CDR3aa: CASSRGPNQPQHF
CDR3nt: TGTGCCAGCAGCCGGGGGCCCAATCAGCCCCAGCATTTT

v_gene: TRBV7-2
d_gene: .
abundance: .
len: 15
j_gene: TRBJ2-7
CDR3aa: CASSTSWGGGYEQYF
CDR3nt: TGTGCCAGCAGCACATCTTGGGGGGGCGGCTACGAGCAGTACTTC

v_gene: TRBV5-4
d_gene: TRBD1
abundance: .
len: 15
j_gene: TRBJ2-5
CDR3aa: CASSLVHRGFETQYF
CDR3nt: TGTGCCAGCAGCTTGGTCCACAGGGGGTTCGAGACCCAGTACTTC

v_gene: TRBV7-2
d_gene: TRBD2
abundance: .
len: 15
j_gene: TRBJ2-7
CDR3aa: CASSLRTSGPPKQYF
CDR3nt: TGTGCCAGCAGCCTTCGGACTAGCGGGCCCCCCAAGCAGTACTTC

v_gene: TRBV2
d_gene: TRBD2
abundance: .
len: 17
j_gene: TRBJ2-1
CDR3aa: CASRRTSGRSSYNEQFF
CDR3nt: TGTGCCAGCAGGCGGACTAGCGGGAGAAGCTCCTACAATGAGCAGTTCTTC

v_gene: TRBV20-1
d_gene: .
abundance: .
len: 11
j_gene: TRBJ2-4
CDR3aa: CSARLGNIQYF
CDR3nt: TGCAGTGCTAGACTAGGGAACATTCAGTACTTC

v_gene: TRBV6-5
d_gene: .
abundance: .
len: 14
j_gene: TRBJ2-2
CDR3aa: CASSYGGNTGELFF
CDR3nt: TGTGCCAGCAGTTACGGGGGGAACACCGGGGAGCTGTTTTTT

v_gene: TRBV5-4
d_gene: .
abundance: .
len: 14
j_gene: TRBJ2-2
CDR3aa: CASSLEVTTGELFF
CDR3nt: TGTGCCAGCAGCTTAGAGGTGACCACCGGGGAGCTGTTTTTT

v_gene: TRBV19
d_gene: .
abundance: once
len: 17
j_gene: TRBJ1-5
CDR3aa: CASSIATGLAKKQPQHF
CDR3nt: TGTGCCAGTAGTATAGCAACAGGGTTGGCCAAAAAACAGCCCCAGCATTTT

v_gene: TRBV19
d_gene: .
abundance: .
len: 14
j_gene: TRBJ2-7
CDR3aa: CASSTGDGYYEQYF
CDR3nt: TGTGCCAGTAGTACGGGGGACGGATACTACGAGCAGTACTTC

v_gene: TRBV30
d_gene: .
abundance: .
len: 13
j_gene: TRBJ1-1
CDR3aa: CAWSVQMNTEAFF
CDR3nt: TGTGCCTGGAGTGTACAAATGAACACTGAAGCTTTCTTT

v_gene: TRBV18
d_gene: .
abundance: .
len: 13
j_gene: TRBJ2-7
CDR3aa: CASSKQTGYEQYF
CDR3nt: TGTGCCAGCTCTAAACAGACGGGCTACGAGCAGTACTTC

v_gene: TRBV12-5
d_gene: TRBD2
abundance: .
len: 21
j_gene: TRBJ2-5
CDR3aa: CASGLWTPGLAGGNRGETQYF
CDR3nt: TGTGCTAGTGGTTTGTGGACCCCGGGACTAGCGGGAGGGAACCGGGGAGAGACCCAGTACTTC

v_gene: TRBV7-2
d_gene: TRBD1
abundance: .
len: 13
j_gene: TRBJ1-1
CDR3aa: CASSSGQLLEAFF
CDR3nt: TGTGCCAGCAGCTCGGGACAGTTACTTGAAGCTTTCTTT

v_gene: TRBV6-5
d_gene: TRBD1
abundance: .
len: 16
j_gene: TRBJ2-7
CDR3aa: CASSLTLGQGSYEQYF
CDR3nt: TGTGCCAGCAGTTTAACCCTCGGACAGGGCTCCTACGAGCAGTACTTC

v_gene: TRBV19
d_gene: .
abundance: .
len: 13
j_gene: TRBJ1-5
CDR3aa: CASSPVLGQPQHF
CDR3nt: TGTGCCAGTAGTCCAGTTCTGGGGCAGCCCCAGCATTTT

v_gene: TRBV7-3
d_gene: .
abundance: .
len: 19
j_gene: TRBJ2-3
CDR3aa: CASSLTGLARTSGTDTQYF
CDR3nt: TGTGCCAGCAGCTTAACGGGGCTTGCACGGACGTCTGGCACAGATACGCAGTATTTT

v_gene: TRBV18
d_gene: TRBD1
abundance: .
len: 16
j_gene: TRBJ1-1
CDR3aa: CASSPRQGQRDTEAFF
CDR3nt: TGTGCCAGCTCACCGAGACAGGGCCAGAGAGACACTGAAGCTTTCTTT

v_gene: TRBV7-2
d_gene: .
abundance: few
len: 12
j_gene: TRBJ1-2
CDR3aa: CASSLGPYGYTF
CDR3nt: TGTGCCAGCAGCCTAGGACCCTATGGCTACACCTTC

v_gene: TRBV19
d_gene: .
abundance: once
len: 16
j_gene: TRBJ1-2
CDR3aa: CASSIDPGPLWSGYTF
CDR3nt: TGTGCCAGTAGTATAGATCCTGGACCTCTATGGAGTGGCTACACCTTC

v_gene: TRBV7-9
d_gene: .
abundance: .
len: 16
j_gene: TRBJ2-7
CDR3aa: CASTGGTSASSYEQYF
CDR3nt: TGTGCCAGCACCGGAGGGACTTCTGCCTCCTCCTACGAGCAGTACTTC

v_gene: TRBV19
d_gene: TRBD1
abundance: .
len: 17
j_gene: TRBJ1-5
CDR3aa: CASSTGTGDYSNQPQHF
CDR3nt: TGTGCCAGTTCGACCGGGACAGGGGACTATAGCAATCAGCCCCAGCATTTT

v_gene: TRBV29-1
d_gene: TRBD1
abundance: .
len: 22
j_gene: TRBJ2-3
CDR3aa: CSVECMAGGQMTSYYSTDTQYF
CDR3nt: TGCAGCGTTGAATGTATGGCAGGGGGCCAGATGACCTCATACTACAGCACAGATACGCAGTATTTT

v_gene: TRBV2
d_gene: TRBD1
abundance: .
len: 14
j_gene: TRBJ2-2
CDR3aa: CASRLEDRAGELFF
CDR3nt: TGTGCCAGCAGGCTTGAAGACAGGGCCGGGGAGCTGTTTTTT

v_gene: TRBV19
d_gene: .
abundance: .
len: 13
j_gene: TRBJ1-5
CDR3aa: CASSGQRNQPQHF
CDR3nt: TGTGCCAGTAGTGGACAAAGGAATCAGCCCCAGCATTTT

v_gene: TRBV10-3
d_gene: TRBD2
abundance: once
len: 16
j_gene: TRBJ2-1
CDR3aa: CAISEGLADVYNEQFF
CDR3nt: TGTGCCATCAGTGAAGGTCTAGCGGATGTCTACAATGAGCAGTTCTTC

v_gene: TRBV11-3
d_gene: TRBD1
abundance: .
len: 15
j_gene: TRBJ2-7
CDR3aa: CASSARDRETYEQYF
CDR3nt: TGTGCCAGCAGCGCCCGGGACAGGGAGACCTACGAGCAGTACTTC

v_gene: TRBV15
d_gene: TRBD1
abundance: once
len: 17
j_gene: TRBJ2-1
CDR3aa: CATSRERTGIMHNEQFF
CDR3nt: TGTGCCACCAGCAGAGAGAGGACAGGGATAATGCACAATGAGCAGTTCTTC

v_gene: TRBV9
d_gene: .
abundance: .
len: 15
j_gene: TRBJ1-2
CDR3aa: CASSVGRSLGYGYTF
CDR3nt: TGTGCCAGCAGCGTAGGTAGATCCCTCGGCTATGGCTACACCTTC

v_gene: TRBV7-9
d_gene: .
abundance: .
len: 15
j_gene: TRBJ1-2
CDR3aa: CASSFALGGNYGYTF
CDR3nt: TGTGCCAGCAGCTTCGCCCTGGGGGGGAACTATGGCTACACCTTC

v_gene: TRBV27
d_gene: .
abundance: .
len: 15
j_gene: TRBJ2-4
CDR3aa: CASRATGRVGNIQYF
CDR3nt: TGTGCCAGCAGGGCAACAGGCCGGGTCGGAAACATTCAGTACTTC

v_gene: TRBV7-3
d_gene: .
abundance: .
len: 18
j_gene: TRBJ2-7
CDR3aa: CASSLWSFGIGPSYEQYF
CDR3nt: TGTGCCAGCAGCTTATGGTCATTTGGCATAGGTCCGTCCTACGAGCAGTACTTC

v_gene: TRBV30
d_gene: TRBD1
abundance: .
len: 14
j_gene: TRBJ1-1
CDR3aa: CAWSSQGAQTEAFF
CDR3nt: TGTGCCTGGAGTTCCCAGGGGGCGCAGACTGAAGCTTTCTTT